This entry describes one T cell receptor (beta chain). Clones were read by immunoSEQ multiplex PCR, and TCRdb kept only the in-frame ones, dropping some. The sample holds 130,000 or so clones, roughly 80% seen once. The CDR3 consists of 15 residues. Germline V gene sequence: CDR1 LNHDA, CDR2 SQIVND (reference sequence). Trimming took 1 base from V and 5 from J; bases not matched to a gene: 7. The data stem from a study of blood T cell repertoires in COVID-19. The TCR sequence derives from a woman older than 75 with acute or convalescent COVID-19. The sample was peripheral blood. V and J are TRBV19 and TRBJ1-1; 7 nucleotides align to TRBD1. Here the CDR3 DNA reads TGTGCCAGTAGTATAGGGCCAGGGGGTCGGACTGAAGCTTTCTTT. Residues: CASSIGPGGRTEAFF.